Reported below is one T cell receptor beta chain. This entry is derived from a study of blood T cell repertoires in COVID-19. Study in general: The samples span acute and convalescent COVID-19 from the United States, Italy and Spain.

The age range of participants was about 18 to 89 years, with residence in about two dozen US areas. Which cohort a participant joined came from the clinical history participants gave. Trimming cost V 7 bases and J 2 bases, with 18 bases left between them. Germline loops: CDR1 SGHDT, CDR2 YYEEEE. This CDR3 comprises 16 residues. Authors' methods: From reference gene primer amplification, estimates of nucleated cell counts were derived. Repertoires were generated with immunoSEQ multiplex PCR, while TCRdb's copy carries only in-frame clones and drops some. V and J calls and clone size are copied from that table; D and trimming were computed from the DNA. The repertoire holds some 240,000 clones, with around 86% as singletons.

Sequenced material: PBMCs or T cells enriched from blood (not recorded which). The V and J genes are TRBV5-6 and TRBJ2-2, with a weak D call TRBD1 (6 bases). The source of this sequence is a woman aged 40 to 55 with acute COVID-19. CDR3 DNA sequence: TGTGCCAGCGGAAAAAACAGGGTAGCCAACACCGGGGAGCTGTTTTTT. This translates into CASGKNRVANTGELFF.